This entry features one T cell receptor (beta chain) sequence. Its antigen target is currently unknown. Base-call qualities are not available, and no considerably larger clone is one nucleotide away. Library construction relied on the immunoSEQ multiplex PCR assay. On the authors' methods: To diagnose cytomegalovirus status from the catalog of TCR beta chain sequences, a statistical classification framework was built. The table was pulled from immuneACCESS by TCRdb, which kept in-frame rearrangements only. Such tables lose some clones; where checked, under half of the loss comes from unresolved V genes, and the rest has no known cause. Clone size and V and J calls were adopted from that table, with D and trimming inferred from the DNA. The sample yields about 180,000 clones; 85% were counted once. The ten top clones hold 15% to 20% of the sample. According to the germline V gene, CDR1 reads SGDLS and CDR2 reads YYNGEE. V lost 0 bases and J lost 0 bases; the stretch between them is 5 bases long. The CDR3, cysteine through phenylalanine, is 14 amino acids long. The entry retains the CDR3 DNA only, 42 bases that are in frame from base 1.

The donors belonged to the validation cohort of around 110 subjects, which was separate from the approximately 700-subject first cohort. The sample is drawn from a study of cytomegalovirus exposure and HLA in healthy donors (dated by TCRdb to about 2017). As for the study more broadly: According to a later analysis, the roughly 120 validation repertoires were produced on the same platform as the 700 or so repertoires of the first cohort. The study was designed to test whether signatures of past pathogen exposure could be identified by cataloging public T cell receptors. In addition to the first cohort of around 670 subjects, a separate validation cohort of over 90 different subjects was used. High-throughput TCR immunosequencing, statistical association of individual TCRs with disease status, and machine learning were combined to predict cytomegalovirus infection status. The investigation overall reported the following: Most TCR sequences were observed very rarely across donors, whereas some public TCRs were present in many individuals. Three of the identified cytomegalovirus-associated TCR beta chains were confirmed in vitro to be specific for cytomegalovirus antigens. The authors suggested that the approach could potentially be extended to other disease states and immunological phenotypes. The study gave a list of roughly 150 TCR beta chains associated with cytomegalovirus. Subsequent analysis determined that TCRs grouped into clusters in the first cohort also showed a tendency toward co-occurrence across the 120 or so validation repertoires, and 85% to 95% of cluster scores exceeded 0. A later analysis had no HLA typing for the validation cohort, so co-occurrence there was scored across all 110 or so repertoires. In both the original and validation cohorts, the classifier was reported to diagnose cytomegalovirus status with high specificity and sensitivity.

The chain is made from TRBV9 and TRBJ2-3; too little of a D gene remains to name it. The TCR originated in a man aged 18 to 30 in good health and CMV-seropositive. The specimen sequenced was PBMCs. The nucleotide sequence reads as follows: TGTGCCAGCAGCGTAGGGAGTAGCACAGATACGCAGTATTTT. Translation gives CASSVGSSTDTQYF.